One and the same sample provided the 17 T cell receptor beta chains below, sequenced in a study of T-cell reconstitution after alpha-beta-depleted transplantation in children. A TCRbeta library incorporating unique molecular identifiers was prepared. One entry per CDR3 protein, called by TCRdb with MiXCR from the PCR reads. The table lists around 600,000 distinct CDR3 sequences, roughly 15% of them singletons, with 0.9% to 1.2% in the top ten. Sample: PBMCs from the stem cell graft donor, taken from the stem cell graft. These receptors all stem from a human donor who donated a stem cell graft to a child with acute myeloid leukemia.

This clonotype was recorded many times. The rearrangement uses TRBV5-1 and TRBJ1-1; a possible D gene is TRBD1 (5 bases). The germline V and J ends were trimmed by 3 bases and 2 bases, with 14 bases remaining between them. Germline CDR1 is SGHRS and CDR2 is YFSETQ. CDR3 length: 15 amino acids. For the CDR3, the DNA is TGCGCCAGCAGCTCTGATGACAGAGTAAACACTGAAGCTTTCTTT. Protein product: CASSSDDRVNTEAFF.

In this sample, this clonotype turned up a few times. The V gene is TRBV4-3, the J gene TRBJ2-1, with a tentative D call TRBD2 (7 bases). This CDR3 is built from 16 residues. Deletions cut 0 bases from V and 7 bases from J, with 16 bases between. Per germline, CDR1 LGHNA and CDR2 YSLEER. CDR3 amino acids: CASSQDTGTTSNEQFF. The CDR3 DNA is TGCGCCAGCAGCCAAGATACAGGGACTACTAGTAATGAGCAGTTCTTC.

This clonotype was seen at least ten times. The V call is TRBV6-2 or TRBV6-3, the J call TRBJ1-2; the D gene is possibly TRBD1 (5 bases). From germline, CDR1 is MNHEY and CDR2 SVGEGT. The CDR3 runs to 14 residues. DNA of the CDR3: TGTGCGACCCATGACCCGGGACTAGAGTATGGCTACACCTTC. Protein: CATHDPGLEYGYTF.

This clonotype was seen a few times. The chain joins TRBV4-1 to TRBJ2-5, with 8 nucleotides matching TRBD2. The V gene's germline CDR1 is MGHRA and CDR2 YSYEKL. The CDR3 runs to 16 residues. V dropped 0 bases and J dropped 7; count of bases not matched to a gene: 10. CDR3 sequence reads: CASSQDGGGPYRTQYF. DNA of the CDR3: TGCGCCAGCAGCCAAGACGGCGGGGGGCCGTACAGGACCCAGTACTTC.

A single count supports this clonotype. The chain recombines TRBV12-3 or TRBV12-4 with TRBJ2-1; TRBD2 agrees at 12 bases. J lost 5 bases, V lost 6 bases, and 17 bases had no gene match. The CDR3 has 19 amino acids. This chain's CDR3 is CASSPLSSGGANGDNEQFF. The DNA for the CDR3 is TGTGCCAGCAGCCCCCTTTCTAGCGGGGGGGCTAATGGAGACAATGAGCAGTTCTTC.

This clonotype showed up just a few times. This chain connects TRBV5-1 to TRBJ1-1; D possibly corresponds to TRBD1 (6 bases). From germline, CDR1 is SGHRS and CDR2 YFSETQ. Trimming cost V 1 base and J 0 bases, with 13 bases left between them. The CDR3 is 16 residues long. CDR3 residues: CASSLTRGSMNTEAFF. The CDR3 DNA reads as TGCGCCAGCAGCTTGACCAGGGGATCCATGAACACTGAAGCTTTCTTT.

J is TRBJ2-5 and V is TRBV7-9; D possibly matches TRBD1 or TRBD2 (5 bases each). Germline V gene data show CDR1 as SEHNR and CDR2 as FQNEAQ (reference sequence). V lost 7 bases and J lost 1, with 10 bases in between. This CDR3 has 13 amino acids. The CDR3 protein is CASTSGTQETQYF. CDR3 nucleotides: TGTGCCAGCACCTCGGGGACCCAAGAGACCCAGTACTTC.

In its sample, this clonotype was seen many times. This chain links TRBV20-1 with TRBJ2-1; D call uncertain. There are 14 residues in the CDR3. In germline, CDR1 is DFQATT, CDR2 SNEGSKA (reference sequence). Deletions cut 5 bases from V and 5 bases from J, with 16 bases between. The CDR3 region has the DNA TGCAGTGCTTCTCCGGAAGACTGGGACAATGAGCAGTTCTTC. Translation gives CSASPEDWDNEQFF.

The V gene is TRBV4-1, the J gene TRBJ1-2; a weak D match, TRBD1 (6 bases). Germline loops: CDR1 MGHRA, CDR2 YSYEKL. The CDR3 covers 13 residues. Trimming cost V 1 base and J 8 bases, with 11 bases left between them. The CDR3 region is CASSQGGGQGYTF. CDR3 DNA sequence: TGCGCCAGCAGCCAAGGGGGGGGGCAAGGCTACACCTTC.

This clonotype was observed a few times. This rearrangement joins TRBV20-1 to TRBJ1-6, with D unresolved. The CDR3 consists of 15 residues. Deletions cut 5 bases from V and 6 bases from J, with 17 bases between. The V gene's germline CDR1 is DFQATT and CDR2 SNEGSKA (reference sequence). DNA of the CDR3: TGCAGTGCTGCCGATCCCGGGGAACTTAATTCACCCCTCCACTTT. It codes for CSAADPGELNSPLHF.

The J gene is TRBJ1-1, the V gene TRBV5-6; D uncertain. The CDR3 consists of 15 residues. Trimming shortened V by 1 base and J by 4 bases, and 14 bases separated the two germline ends. CDR1 SGHDT and CDR2 YYEEEE come from the germline V gene. For the CDR3, the DNA is TGTGCCAGCAGCTTGAGCCCCAGCCCGGGCACTGAAGCTTTCTTT. As protein: CASSLSPSPGTEAFF.

A few counts support this clonotype. This chain connects TRBV28 to TRBJ2-1, with 8 positions matching TRBD1. Germline CDR1 and CDR2: MDHEN and SYDVKM. This CDR3 region has 15 residues. V was pared by 3 bases and J by 8 bases, with 9 bases of the junction left unmatched. DNA for the CDR3: TGTGCCAGCAGTTTCTCCGACAGGGGAAGCCATGAGCAGTTCTTC. It specifies CASSFSDRGSHEQFF. The variable domain in full, completed from reference TRBV28 and TRBJ2-1, reads DVKVTQSSRYLVKRTGEKVFLECVQDMDHENMFWYRQDPGLGLRLIYFSYDVKMKEKGDIPEGYSVSREKKERFSLILESASTNQTSMYLCASSFSDRGSHEQFFGPGTRLTVL.

Ten or more counts support this clonotype. An end of the junction does not agree with germline; a read error may underlie this. V usage is TRBV20-1 and J usage is TRBJ2-3, with 9 bases matching TRBD2. CDR1 DFQATT and CDR2 SNEGSKA come from the germline V gene (reference sequence). The CDR3 consists of 13 residues. In DNA form, the CDR3 reads TGCAGTGCTGGAGACCTAGCGGGGGATACGCAGTATTTT. Protein: CSAGDLAGDTQYF.

This clonotype was seen only a few times. This chain joins TRBV10-3 and TRBJ1-6; the match to TRBD1 covers 9 bases. The CDR3 covers 15 residues. The trim removed 6 bases at V and 10 bases at J, leaving 10 bases unmatched. The germline gives CDR1 ENHRY, CDR2 SYGVKD. CDR3 amino acids: CAISPGQGQRSPLHF. In DNA form, the CDR3 reads TGTGCCATCAGCCCGGGACAGGGACAGCGGTCACCCCTCCACTTT.

Ten or more counts support this clonotype. The chain joins TRBV7-2 to TRBJ2-1; TRBD2 matches at 9 bases. Trimming at V came to 5 bases and at J to 7 bases, leaving 9 bases not matched to a gene. The CDR3 covers 15 residues. In germline, CDR1 is SGHTA, CDR2 FQGNSA. CDR3 region: CASSRRAGGVNEQFF. As DNA, the CDR3 is TGTGCCAGCAGCCGTCGGGCGGGGGGGGTTAATGAGCAGTTCTTC.

This clonotype has more than one count but fewer than ten. The chain links TRBV12-3 or TRBV12-4 to TRBJ1-2, with D maybe TRBD1 (6 bases). V lost 7 bases to trimming and J lost 5 bases, with 14 bases between them. The CDR3 is 13 amino acids. CDR3 DNA sequence: TGTGCCAGCACCTTGGGGGGGGCATATGGCTACACCTTC. This codes for CASTLGGAYGYTF.

This chain uses TRBV30 with TRBJ2-4; no clear D gene. Per the germline V gene, CDR1 is GTSNPN and CDR2 is SVGIG (reference sequence). CDR3 length: 17 amino acids. V was cut by 5 bases and J by 1 base, with 21 bases left in between. CDR3 DNA sequence: TGTGCCTGGGGTGACCAGTTACCCGGCCTGGCCAAAAACATTCAGTACTTC. Its translation: CAWGDQLPGLAKNIQYF.